This TCR beta chain stems from a study of blood T cell repertoires in COVID-19. Germline CDR1 and CDR2: MNHEY and SVGAGI. Trimming cost V 4 bases and J 1 base, with 11 bases left between them. The CDR3 runs 14 residues. Sequencing was performed with immunoSEQ multiplex PCR; in TCRdb, only in-frame clones are kept and a portion is missing. The sample includes about 160,000 clones, approximately 88% of them seen just once. The chain joins TRBV6-5 to TRBJ2-7; D not certain. Material for sequencing was peripheral blood. The sequence was obtained from an elderly woman with active or convalescent COVID-19. CDR3 protein: CASSSAGQSYEQYF. Written as DNA, the CDR3 is TGTGCCAGCAGTTCCGCCGGTCAATCCTACGAGCAGTACTTC.